This TCR beta chain emerged from a study of blood T cell repertoires in COVID-19. Clones were sequenced by immunoSEQ multiplex PCR, and TCRdb holds only the in-frame ones, with some missing. The sample lists about 240,000 clones; roughly 86% were seen once. Germline V gene data show CDR1 as KGHDR and CDR2 as SFDVKD. The CDR3 totals 17 residues. Trimming stripped 5 bases from V and 5 bases from J, with 21 bases between. Sample: peripheral blood. The chain uses TRBV24-1 and TRBJ1-5; D perhaps matches TRBD1 (5 bases). The sequence came from a woman in her sixties or seventies with active or convalescent COVID-19. CDR3: CATSAGVGGVMDQPQHF. As DNA, the CDR3 is TGTGCCACCAGTGCCGGGGTTGGGGGGGTGATGGATCAGCCCCAGCATTTT.